This T cell receptor (beta chain) appears in the sequencing data of a study of blood T cells in healthy people across ages. Study-wide results and limits: Estimated diversity that came from one million T cells was considered an underestimate.

Researchers collected about 9.1 milliliters of peripheral blood from every single donor. Germline V CDR1 and CDR2: MNHEY, SMNVEV (reference sequence). Trimming stripped 5 bases from V and 2 bases from J, with 14 bases between. The CDR3 consists of 15 residues. Combining a sample-barcoded 5' primer with a J-beta primer mix, a second PCR ran for about 6 to 11 cycles. One entry per CDR3 protein results from TCRdb running MiXCR on the 5' RACE reads. The table shows 700,000 or so distinct CDR3 sequences, with roughly 41% occurring only once. This clonotype was counted only a few times. As yet, its antigen is unknown.

The specimen was blood. V usage is TRBV27 and J usage is TRBJ2-3; no clear D gene. This receptor was obtained from a man older than 75 in good health. CDR3 DNA sequence: TGTGCCAGCAGTAGCTCTAGGTCCCCCACAGATACGCAGTATTTT. Protein: CASSSSRSPTDTQYF.